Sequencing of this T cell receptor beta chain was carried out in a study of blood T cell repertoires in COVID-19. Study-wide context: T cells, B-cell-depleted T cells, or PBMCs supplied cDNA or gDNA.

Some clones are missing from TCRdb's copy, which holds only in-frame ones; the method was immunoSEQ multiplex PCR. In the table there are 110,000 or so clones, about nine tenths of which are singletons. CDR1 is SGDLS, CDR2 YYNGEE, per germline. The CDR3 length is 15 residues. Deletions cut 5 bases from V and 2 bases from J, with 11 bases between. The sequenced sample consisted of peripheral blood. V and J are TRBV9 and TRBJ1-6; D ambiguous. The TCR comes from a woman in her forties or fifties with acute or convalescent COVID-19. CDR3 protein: CASSPSRTYNSPLHF. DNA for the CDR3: TGTGCCAGCAGTCCGTCCAGGACCTATAATTCACCCCTCCACTTT.